The 18 T cell receptor beta chains presented below share a single source sample, sequenced in a study of T cell repertoires in aging, cancer and after chemotherapy. TRB rearrangements spanning V, D and J were amplified using mixed TRB-A/B primers. TCRdb reanalysed the multiplex PCR reads using MiXCR and keeps one entry per CDR3 protein. The profile shows thousands of distinct CDR3 sequences, roughly 30% of them singletons. Amplification of TCR beta used genomic DNA extracted from peripheral blood. The sample comprised blood. The receptors here all came from a human donor in good health.

This clonotype is medium-sized in the sample. The chain employs TRBV6-6 and TRBJ1-6; D unclear. Trimming left V 0 bases short and J 7 bases short, with 10 bases between. CDR3 length: 15 amino acids. Looked up from germline, CDR1 is MNHNY and CDR2 is SVGAGI (reference sequence). The CDR3 DNA is TGTGCCAGCAGTTACTCGCCGAAGCAAAATTCACCCCTCCACTTT. Its translation is CASSYSPKQNSPLHF.

This clonotype was seen a few times. The chain employs TRBV19 and TRBJ1-1; tentatively, D is TRBD1 (5 bases). Germline V gene sequence: CDR1 LNHDA, CDR2 SQIVND (reference sequence). The CDR3 has 14 residues. V was cut by 1 base and J by 5 bases, with 11 bases left in between. The CDR3 nucleotides read TGTGCCAGTAGTATAGCGGGGGGAGGAACTGAAGCTTTCTTT. Residues: CASSIAGGGTEAFF.

V and J are TRBV6-5 and TRBJ2-7, with TRBD2 as a possible D gene (7 bases). Trimming removed 8 bases at V and 9 bases at J, with 26 bases between. There are 15 residues in the CDR3. CDR1 and CDR2 (germline): MNHEY, SVGAGI. The CDR3 bases are TGTGCCAGCGGATACCCCTCCCGGGGGGCTACGTGGCAGTACTTC. Its protein is CASGYPSRGATWQYF.

The V call is TRBV4-2, the J call TRBJ1-4; the match to TRBD1 covers 7 bases. Germline V gives CDR1 LGHNA, CDR2 YNFKEQ. Germline trimming cut 5 bases from V and 5 bases from J; bases unmatched to any gene: 17. The CDR3 loop spans 18 amino acids. CDR3: CASSALGPRDSGNEKLFF. Written as DNA, the CDR3 is TGTGCCAGCAGCGCCCTAGGTCCACGGGACAGCGGGAATGAAAAACTGTTTTTT.

This clonotype was seen more than once but under ten times. This sequence joins TRBV30 and TRBJ2-5; D possibly matches TRBD1 or TRBD2 (5 bases each). CDR1 and CDR2 from the germline V gene are GTSNPN and SVGIG (reference sequence). Trimming left V 3 bases short and J 6 bases short, with 23 bases between. The CDR3 consists of 16 residues. CDR3 in DNA: TGTGCCTGGAGGGCCAAAACCGGGACGCGCTTTAAGACCCAGTACTTC. Its protein product is CAWRAKTGTRFKTQYF.

This clonotype was counted only a few times. This chain uses TRBV12-3 or TRBV12-4 with TRBJ2-1; D unresolved. This CDR3 has 12 residues. V was shortened by 6 bases and J by 2 bases, with 5 bases between the two germline ends. CDR3: CASRGPYNEQFF. CDR3 sequence (DNA): TGTGCCAGCAGAGGTCCCTACAATGAGCAGTTCTTC.

The chain uses TRBV6-5 and TRBJ2-2, with 9 bases aligning to TRBD1. CDR1 is MNHEY, CDR2 SVGAGI, per germline. The CDR3 is 17 amino acids. After removal of 2 bases from V and 6 bases from J, the junction contained 10 bases not matched to a gene. CDR3 nucleotides: TGTGCCAGCAGTTACGGGGGGACAGGGCTGGTGGCCGGGGAGCTGTTTTTT. It yields the protein CASSYGGTGLVAGELFF.

This clonotype was counted between two and nine times. The chain employs TRBV6-5 and TRBJ2-7; D is possibly TRBD2 (6 bases). In germline, CDR1 is MNHEY, CDR2 SVGAGI. V dropped 5 bases and J dropped 7 bases, with 21 bases sitting between them. The CDR3 has 15 amino acids. The chain's CDR3 is CASSPLGLQAGEQYF. CDR3 in DNA: TGTGCCAGCAGTCCGCTGGGGTTGCAGGCGGGGGAGCAGTACTTC.

This rearrangement joins TRBV12-3 or TRBV12-4 to TRBJ2-7; perhaps TRBD2 as D (5 bases). Trimming took 3 bases from V and 5 from J, leaving 11 bases between them. The CDR3 has 13 residues. CDR3 bases: TGTGCCAGCAGTTTTACTAGGGATCACGAGCAGTACTTC. It is translated as CASSFTRDHEQYF.

The rearrangement uses TRBV20-1 and TRBJ1-2; tentative D call: TRBD1 (6 bases). The germline V gene has CDR1 DFQATT and CDR2 SNEGSKA (reference sequence). The CDR3 length is 15 residues. V was pared by 0 bases and J by 3 bases, with 14 bases between. The CDR3 is CSARDRKQGDYGYTF. The CDR3 coding sequence is TGCAGTGCTAGAGATAGGAAACAGGGAGACTATGGCTACACCTTC.

The rearrangement links TRBV18 to TRBJ2-1; the match to TRBD2 covers 9 bases. There are 16 residues in the CDR3. Germline trimming cut 5 bases from V and 13 bases from J; bases unmatched to any gene: 18. Germline V CDR1 and CDR2: KGHSH, LQKENI. CDR3 nucleotide sequence: TGTGCCAGCTCAACATCGAGCGGGGGGCCGAGTGGGACCCAGTTCTTC. As protein: CASSTSSGGPSGTQFF.

The V call is TRBV27, the J call TRBJ1-6, with D tentatively TRBD1 (6 bases). CDR3 length: 14 residues. Germline loops: CDR1 MNHEY, CDR2 SMNVEV (reference sequence). Trimming shortened V by 0 bases and J by 9 bases, and 9 bases separated the two germline ends. The CDR3 here is CASSLSGGGSPLHF. In DNA, the CDR3 is TGTGCCAGCAGTTTATCCGGGGGCGGTTCACCCCTCCACTTT.

This clonotype was recorded a few times. The chain recombines TRBV18 with TRBJ1-1, with D maybe TRBD1 (6 bases). Trimming removed 4 bases at V and 1 base at J, with 16 bases between. CDR3 length: 16 residues. Germline assignment: CDR1 KGHSH and CDR2 LQKENI. The CDR3 DNA sequence: TGTGCCAGCTCACGTGACAGGTCGCCTACGAACACTGAAGCTTTCTTT. Protein: CASSRDRSPTNTEAFF. Full variable domain (remainder filled in from reference TRBV18 and TRBJ1-1): NAGVMQNPRHLVRRRGQEARLRCSPMKGHSHVYWYRQLPEEGLKFMVYLQKENIIDESGMPKERFSAEFPKEGPSILRIQQVVRGDSAAYFCASSRDRSPTNTEAFFGQGTRLTVV.

This clonotype was found a few times. The V gene is TRBV12-3 or TRBV12-4, the J gene TRBJ1-5; D might be TRBD1 (6 bases). Between the trimmed V and J ends, which lost 9 bases and 2 bases, there was a span of 11 bases. The length of the CDR3 is 13 residues. The CDR3 spells CASGQLGNQPQHF. CDR3 coding DNA: TGTGCCAGTGGACAGCTTGGCAATCAGCCCCAGCATTTT.

Comment on this clonotype: The junction does not match germline at one end; this may be a read error. This chain connects TRBV12-3 or TRBV12-4 to TRBJ1-6; D is unresolved. CDR3 length equals 15 residues. DNA of the CDR3: TGTGCCAGCACTAGAGAAAGCTCCTATAATTCACCCATCCACTTT. Protein: CASTRESSYNSPIHF.

The chain couples TRBV12-3 or TRBV12-4 to TRBJ2-1; D possibly corresponds to TRBD2 (7 bases). The CDR3 is 15 amino acids. V was trimmed by 1 base and J by 5 bases, leaving 12 bases between them. DNA for the CDR3: TGTGCCAGCAGTTTAGGGAGCGGGACAAACAATGAGCAGTTCTTC. This translates into CASSLGSGTNNEQFF.

About this clonotype: At one boundary the junction diverges from the germline segment, which might be a read error. The rearrangement links TRBV5-4 to TRBJ1-6; TRBD1 aligns across 9 bases. The CDR3 sequence is 17 residues long. CDR1 is SGHNT and CDR2 is YYREEE in the germline V gene (reference sequence). The CDR3 nucleotides read TGCGCCAGCAGCTCCTCAACAGGGGGCTCCCCCAATTCACCCCTCCACTTT. Translated, it gives CASSSSTGGSPNSPLHF.

This clonotype was seen more than once but under ten times. J is TRBJ2-2 and V is TRBV19; D possibly corresponds to TRBD1 (5 bases). Germline CDR1 reads LNHDA; CDR2 reads SQIVND (reference sequence). V was shortened by 6 bases and J by 0 bases, with 11 bases between the two germline ends. The CDR3 runs 15 residues. The DNA of the CDR3 is TGTGCCAGTAGACGGACACCAACGAACACCGGGGAGCTGTTTTTT. This gives the protein CASRRTPTNTGELFF.